The source of this TCR beta chain is a study of T cell repertoires in cytomegalovirus infection. A single record per CDR3 protein comes from TCRdb applying MiXCR to the reads. There are about 600,000 distinct CDR3 sequences in the sample; roughly 26% occur only once, and less than 9.5% lies in the top ten. This clonotype was counted many times. CDR3 length: 13 residues. Germline loops: CDR1 SEHNR, CDR2 FQNEAQ (reference sequence). Trimming took 6 bases from V and 3 from J, leaving 9 bases between them. The receptor's source is a human donor in good health (CMV status not recorded). Some clones in this sample may be carry-over from other donors' samples. Sequenced material: CD8+ T cells from PBMCs. The V gene is TRBV7-9, the J gene TRBJ2-1, with D possibly TRBD1 on 6 matching bases. This chain's CDR3 is CASSPQGYNEQFF. Written as DNA, the CDR3 is TGTGCCAGCAGTCCACAGGGCTACAATGAGCAGTTCTTC. Looking up the rest from reference TRBV7-9 and TRBJ2-1 gives the full variable domain: DTGVSQNPRHKITKRGQNVTFRCDPISEHNRLYWYRQTLGQGPEFLTYFQNEAQLEKSRLLSDRFSAERPKGSFSTLEIQRTEQGDSAMYLCASSPQGYNEQFFGPGTRLTVL.